Below are 9 T cell receptor beta chains sequenced from a single sample in a study of T cell clusters in autoimmune cytopenias. TRB was amplified by touch-down multiplex PCR, primer pools A and B combined. Reprocessing the multiplex PCR reads, TCRdb reports a single entry for every CDR3 protein and omits DNA. The sample has more than 950 distinct CDR3 sequences. Each sample's input was 200 to 250 ng genomic DNA, 35,000 to 40,000 genome equivalents. Sequenced sample: peripheral blood. The source of these receptors is a human donor with an autoimmune cytopenia or autoimmune hepatitis (not recorded which).

This clonotype is labeled medium-sized based on frequency. CDR3 protein: CASSSTGFQAFF. The chain employs TRBV12-3 or TRBV12-4 and TRBJ1-1; TCRdb indicates TRBD1, and absent DNA this call remains unverified. The CDR3 has 12 residues.

The chain recombines TRBV6-1 with TRBJ1-4. The CDR3 length is 13 residues. Germline values: CDR1 MNHNS, CDR2 SASEGT. CDR3 region: CASSGWTEEKLFF.

The chain links TRBV5-1 to TRBJ1-1; absent DNA, TCRdb's TRBD1 call cannot be checked. CDR3 size: 14 residues. Germline lookup yields CDR1 SGHRS and CDR2 YFSETQ. The CDR3: CASSLALQGGEAFF.

This clonotype is classed as medium-sized by frequency. The rearrangement links TRBV19 to TRBJ2-7; the D gene TCRdb calls, TRBD1, cannot be checked with no DNA. Germline CDR1 reads LNHDA; CDR2 reads SQIVND (reference sequence). CDR3 length: 13 residues. The CDR3 spells CASSMKAGGAKYF.

The J gene is TRBJ2-3, the V gene TRBV20-1; TCRdb outputs TRBD1, but without DNA this stays unchecked. The CDR3 covers 14 residues. Germline V gene data show CDR1 as DFQATT and CDR2 as SNEGSKA (reference sequence). CDR3 in amino acids: CSARWGGDPDTQYF.

This clonotype shows up as medium-sized (0.01 to 0.1%) by frequency. V gene TRBV18 combines with J gene TRBJ1-3; absent DNA, TCRdb's TRBD1 call cannot be checked. Germline V gene lookup returns CDR1 KGHSH and CDR2 LQKENI. The CDR3 sequence is 14 residues long. CDR3: CASSPAGAGNTIYF. Complete variable domain (other parts from reference TRBV18 and TRBJ1-3): NAGVMQNPRHLVRRRGQEARLRCSPMKGHSHVYWYRQLPEEGLKFMVYLQKENIIDESGMPKERFSAEFPKEGPSILRIQQVVRGDSAAYFCASSPAGAGNTIYFGEGSWLTVV.

By frequency, this clonotype is medium-sized (0.01 to 0.1%). CDR3 in amino acids: CASSPSGTGNTEAFF. The chain uses TRBV12-3 or TRBV12-4 and TRBJ1-1; TCRdb's D gene call, TRBD1, goes unchecked for lack of DNA. This CDR3 spans 15 amino acids.

This clonotype is called medium-sized based on its frequency. The CDR3 loop is CASSSGTGGTGYTF. The chain has TRBV6-1 and TRBJ1-2; no DNA is available, so the TRBD1 call from TCRdb remains unchecked. Germline values: CDR1 MNHNS, CDR2 SASEGT. The CDR3 is 14 residues long.

V usage is TRBV20-1 and J usage is TRBJ2-3; the TRBD1 assignment by TCRdb is unverifiable without DNA. Germline V gene data show CDR1 as DFQATT and CDR2 as SNEGSKA (reference sequence). This CDR3 region has 15 residues. The CDR3: CSARDPQGATDTQYF.